These T cell receptor beta chains were read from a single sample in a study of T cell responses to AZD1222 COVID-19 vaccine. Sequencing was performed with immunoSEQ multiplex PCR; in TCRdb, only in-frame clones are kept and a portion is missing. This table has about 84,000 clones, over 75% appearing once. This sample comprised peripheral blood, obtained on day 0 of AZD1222 vaccination. These receptors came from an adult in good health. The CDR3 runs from the conserved cysteine through the conserved F or W. A D gene is named only where the DNA matches it firmly. A clone size is listed for some rows: how often the clone was seen (once, few, many), or a class if it is expanded.

. | TRBJ1-6 | TRBD1 | TRBV30 | CAWSLDRGNSPLHF | TGTGCCTGGAGTCTGGACAGGGGGAACTCACCCCTCCACTTT
. | TRBJ2-1 | . | TRBV4-1 | CASSQDGRPGDEQFF | TGCGCCAGCAGCCAAGACGGCCGGCCGGGCGATGAGCAGTTCTTC
. | TRBJ2-3 | TRBD1 | TRBV28 | CASSRQGAPDTQYF | TGTGCCAGCAGTCGACAGGGGGCTCCAGATACGCAGTATTTT
. | TRBJ2-1 | TRBD2 | TRBV29-1 | CSVEDPGTSGGPYEQFF | TGCAGCGTTGAAGATCCCGGGACTAGCGGGGGACCTTATGAGCAGTTCTTC
. | TRBJ2-3 | . | TRBV5-1 | CASRSLRTDTQYF | TGCGCCAGCCGGTCGCTGCGCACAGATACGCAGTATTTT
. | TRBJ2-7 | . | TRBV18 | CASSPGTTYEQYF | TGTGCCAGCTCCCCCGGGACAACTTACGAGCAGTACTTC
. | TRBJ2-4 | . | TRBV5-5 | CASSQLSGTADIQYF | TGTGCCAGCAGCCAGTTGAGCGGGACAGCGGACATTCAGTACTTC
once | TRBJ1-1 | TRBD1 | TRBV18 | CASSSQTGTEAFF | TGTGCCAGCTCTTCCCAGACAGGGACTGAAGCTTTCTTT
once | TRBJ2-7 | TRBD1 | TRBV6-2/TRBV6-3 | CASSRDSLNYEQYF | TGTGCCAGCAGTAGGGACAGTCTGAACTACGAGCAGTACTTC
. | TRBJ1-5 | . | TRBV10-3 | CAISESGGGGNQPQHF | TGTGCCATCAGTGAGTCGGGAGGGGGTGGCAATCAGCCCCAGCATTTT
. | TRBJ2-6 | . | TRBV28 | CASSLFPPHTTGANVLTF | TGTGCCAGCAGTTTATTCCCTCCTCACACGACTGGGGCCAACGTCCTGACTTTC
. | TRBJ2-7 | . | TRBV6-2/TRBV6-3 | CASSYVGYEQYF | TGTGCCAGCAGTTACGTAGGGTACGAGCAGTACTTC
. | TRBJ2-5 | TRBD1 | TRBV29-1 | CSGKQGAFETQYF | TGCAGCGGGAAACAGGGGGCCTTCGAGACCCAGTACTTC
. | TRBJ1-3 | . | TRBV28 | CASTQDSADTIYF | TGTGCCAGCACCCAGGACAGCGCAGACACCATATATTTT
. | TRBJ2-7 | TRBD2 | TRBV3-1/TRBV3-2 | CASSPSGSGRVYEQYF | TGTGCCAGCAGCCCCTCAGGCAGCGGGAGGGTGTACGAGCAGTACTTC
. | TRBJ2-2 | TRBD2 | TRBV5-1 | CASSSGLAGGELFF | TGCGCCAGCAGCTCGGGACTAGCGGGCGGGGAGCTGTTTTTT
. | TRBJ2-5 | . | TRBV28 | CASSPHGHRYQETQYF | TGTGCCAGCAGTCCCCATGGACACAGGTACCAAGAGACCCAGTACTTC
. | TRBJ1-2 | . | TRBV25-1 | CASSQGSEGYGYTF | TGTGCCAGCAGTCAGGGGTCGGAAGGCTATGGCTACACCTTC
once | TRBJ2-5 | . | TRBV24-1 | CATSDSTGPETQYF | TGTGCCACCAGTGACTCTACAGGGCCGGAGACCCAGTACTTC
. | TRBJ2-1 | . | TRBV6-4 | CASSDRWLDEQFF | TGTGCCAGCAGTGACCGGTGGTTGGATGAGCAGTTCTTC
. | TRBJ1-5 | . | TRBV28 | CASSLSGTYSNQPQHF | TGTGCCAGCAGCCTTAGCGGGACCTATAGCAATCAGCCCCAGCATTTT
. | TRBJ1-2 | TRBD1 | TRBV5-4 | CASSRDRGLGSYTF | TGTGCCAGCAGCCGGGACAGGGGCCTGGGTAGCTACACCTTC
. | TRBJ2-3 | TRBD2 | TRBV7-3 | CASSSGTTADTQYF | TGTGCCAGCAGCTCCGGGACTACGGCAGATACGCAGTATTTT
. | TRBJ1-4 | TRBD1 | TRBV7-6 | CASSTRTGGEKLFF | TGTGCCAGCAGCACCCGGACAGGTGGTGAAAAACTGTTTTTT
. | TRBJ2-5 | TRBD1 | TRBV7-3 | CASSLRSGQGQTQYF | TGTGCCAGCAGCTTAAGATCGGGACAGGGTCAGACCCAGTACTTC
. | TRBJ1-5 | . | TRBV10-3 | CAISESGGSNQPQHF | TGTGCCATCAGTGAGTCTGGCGGGAGCAATCAGCCCCAGCATTTT
. | TRBJ2-3 | . | TRBV7-2 | CASSLSIF | TGTGCCAGCAGCTTGTCCATCTTT
. | TRBJ1-6 | . | TRBV6-5 | CASSYSISLSPLHF | TGTGCCAGCAGTTACTCGATAAGTCTATCACCCCTCCACTTT
. | TRBJ2-1 | . | TRBV19 | CASTFQGRTEQFF | TGTGCCAGTACTTTTCAGGGACGAACTGAGCAGTTCTTC
few | TRBJ1-3 | . | TRBV10-2 | CASHDSGNTIYF | TGCGCCAGCCATGACTCTGGAAACACCATATATTTT
. | TRBJ1-2 | . | TRBV6-5 | CASSYSSGGYTF | TGTGCCAGCAGTTACTCATCAGGTGGCTACACCTTC
once | TRBJ1-1 | . | TRBV28 | CASSILGDTEAFF | TGTGCCAGCAGTATATTGGGGGACACTGAAGCTTTCTTT
. | TRBJ1-3 | TRBD1 | TRBV2 | CASSEGQGYTIYF | TGTGCCAGCAGTGAGGGACAGGGATACACCATATATTTT
. | TRBJ1-1 | TRBD1 | TRBV5-6 | CASSHWTGTVTEAFF | TGTGCCAGCAGCCACTGGACAGGTACTGTCACTGAAGCTTTCTTT
. | TRBJ1-3 | . | TRBV28 | CASSPLRDTLKTGNTIYF | TGTGCCAGCAGTCCCCTCCGGGACACATTGAAGACTGGAAACACCATATATTTT
. | TRBJ2-7 | . | TRBV28 | CASSSSRQTYEQYF | TGTGCCAGCAGCTCAAGTCGCCAGACCTACGAGCAGTACTTC
. | TRBJ2-5 | TRBD2 | TRBV7-9 | CASSVGLAGVETQYF | TGTGCCAGCAGCGTGGGACTAGCGGGAGTAGAGACCCAGTACTTC
. | TRBJ2-1 | . | TRBV14 | CASSQGVNLYNEQFF | TGTGCCAGCAGCCAAGGAGTAAACCTTTACAATGAGCAGTTCTTC
. | TRBJ1-4 | . | TRBV5-5 | CASSSTVATNEKLFF | TGTGCCAGCAGCTCGACAGTTGCAACTAATGAAAAACTGTTTTTT
few | TRBJ1-1 | . | TRBV6-2/TRBV6-3 | CASSYNLALGRDEAFF | TGTGCCAGCAGTTACAATTTGGCGCTTGGGCGGGATGAAGCTTTCTTT
. | TRBJ2-1 | . | TRBV10-1 | CASTEPPEPVNEQFF | TGCGCCAGCACCGAGCCCCCGGAACCGGTCAATGAGCAGTTCTTC
. | TRBJ2-7 | . | TRBV19 | CASSIVGAPEQYF | TGTGCCAGTAGTATAGTTGGAGCACCGGAGCAGTACTTC
. | TRBJ1-4 | . | TRBV2 | CASSEGGGRNEKLFF | TGTGCCAGCAGTGAAGGGGGGGGCAGGAATGAAAAACTGTTTTTT
. | TRBJ2-1 | TRBD2 | TRBV5-1 | CASSAVLAGLDDTYNEQFF | TGCGCCAGCAGCGCGGTGCTAGCGGGACTTGACGATACCTACAATGAGCAGTTCTTC
. | TRBJ2-3 | . | TRBV18 | CASSPSTDTQYF | TGTGCCAGCTCTCCGAGCACAGATACGCAGTATTTT
. | TRBJ1-5 | . | TRBV19 | CASSHVSNQPQHF | TGTGCCAGTAGTCACGTAAGCAATCAGCCCCAGCATTTT
. | TRBJ1-1 | . | TRBV28 | CASSLYGDPTEAFF | TGTGCCAGCAGTTTATATGGGGACCCCACTGAAGCTTTCTTT
. | TRBJ2-7 | . | TRBV14 | CASSQGRGYEQYF | TGTGCCAGCAGCCAAGGGCGGGGCTACGAGCAGTACTTC
. | TRBJ2-3 | . | TRBV3-1/TRBV3-2 | CASSQEEVDTQYF | TGTGCCAGCAGCCAAGAGGAAGTGGATACGCAGTATTTT
. | TRBJ1-2 | TRBD1 | TRBV28 | CASRGQGIANYGYTF | TGTGCCAGCCGCGGACAGGGTATCGCTAACTATGGCTACACCTTC
. | TRBJ2-1 | . | TRBV30 | CACPKRNNEQFF | TGTGCCTGTCCTAAAAGGAACAATGAGCAGTTCTTC
. | TRBJ2-3 | . | TRBV7-2 | CASTQGYLSTDTQYF | TGTGCCAGCACCCAGGGGTACCTTAGCACAGATACGCAGTATTTT